This paragraph covers one T cell receptor beta chain sequence. TCRdb re-derived calls from the RT-PCR reads in MiXCR, one entry per CDR3 protein. In the table there are about 680,000 distinct CDR3 sequences, approximately 15% of which are singletons. The V gene's germline CDR1 is MDHEN and CDR2 SYDVKM. Trimming pared 4 bases from V and 1 base from J, leaving 14 bases between. The CDR3 extends over 16 amino acids. Source material: memory CD4+ T cells from blood. This TCR derives from a female donor in good health, serving as a healthy control. This chain joins TRBV28 and TRBJ1-5, with TRBD1 as a possible D gene (6 bases). Written as DNA, the CDR3 is TGTGCCAGCAGTTCCTACAGGGCACCCAGCAATCAGCCCCAGCATTTT. As protein: CASSSYRAPSNQPQHF.